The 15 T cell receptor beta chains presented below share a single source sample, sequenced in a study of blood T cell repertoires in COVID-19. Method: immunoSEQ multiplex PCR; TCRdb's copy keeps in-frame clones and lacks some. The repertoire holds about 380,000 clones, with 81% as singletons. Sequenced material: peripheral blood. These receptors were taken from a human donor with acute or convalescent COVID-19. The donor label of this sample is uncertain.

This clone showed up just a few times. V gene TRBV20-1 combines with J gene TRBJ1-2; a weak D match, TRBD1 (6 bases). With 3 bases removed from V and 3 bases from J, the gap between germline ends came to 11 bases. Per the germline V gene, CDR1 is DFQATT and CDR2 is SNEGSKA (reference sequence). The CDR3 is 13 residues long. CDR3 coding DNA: TGCAGTGCTAGTGGCGGGGGGCACTATGGCTACACCTTC. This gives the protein CSASGGGHYGYTF.

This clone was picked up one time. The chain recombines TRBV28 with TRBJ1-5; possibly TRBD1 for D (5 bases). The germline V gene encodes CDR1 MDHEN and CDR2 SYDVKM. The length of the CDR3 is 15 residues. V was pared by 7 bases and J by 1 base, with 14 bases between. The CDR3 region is CASTPSQGSNQPQHF. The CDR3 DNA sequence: TGTGCCAGCACCCCTTCCCAGGGCAGCAATCAGCCCCAGCATTTT. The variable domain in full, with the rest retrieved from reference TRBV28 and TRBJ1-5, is DVKVTQSSRYLVKRTGEKVFLECVQDMDHENMFWYRQDPGLGLRLIYFSYDVKMKEKGDIPEGYSVSREKKERFSLILESASTNQTSMYLCASTPSQGSNQPQHFGDGTRLSIL.

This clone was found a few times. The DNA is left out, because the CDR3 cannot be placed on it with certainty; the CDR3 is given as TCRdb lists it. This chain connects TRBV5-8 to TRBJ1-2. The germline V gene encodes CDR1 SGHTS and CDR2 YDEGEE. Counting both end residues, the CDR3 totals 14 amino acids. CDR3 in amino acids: CASSFGYGTKLNTF.

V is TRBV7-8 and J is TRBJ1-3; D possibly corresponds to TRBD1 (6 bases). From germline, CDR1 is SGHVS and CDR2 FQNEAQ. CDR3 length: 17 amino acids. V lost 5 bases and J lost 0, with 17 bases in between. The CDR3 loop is CASSTGGQLLSGNTIYF. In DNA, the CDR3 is TGTGCCAGCAGCACTGGTGGACAGTTGCTCTCTGGAAACACCATATATTTT.

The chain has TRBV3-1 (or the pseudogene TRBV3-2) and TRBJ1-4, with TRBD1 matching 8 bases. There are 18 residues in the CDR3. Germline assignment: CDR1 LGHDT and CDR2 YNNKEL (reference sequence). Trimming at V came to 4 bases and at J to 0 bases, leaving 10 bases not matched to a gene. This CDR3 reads CASSPWTGRLSTNEKLFF. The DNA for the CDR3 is TGTGCCAGCAGCCCTTGGACAGGGAGATTATCAACTAATGAAAAACTGTTTTTT.

CDR3: CASSKQGGTEAFF. The CDR3 DNA is TGTGCCAGCAGCAAACAGGGGGGCACTGAAGCTTTCTTT. The chain couples TRBV3-1 (or the pseudogene TRBV3-2) to TRBJ1-1; 8 nucleotides agree with TRBD1. In germline, CDR1 is LGHDT, CDR2 YNNKEL (reference sequence). V lost 5 bases, J lost 4 bases, and 3 bases stayed unmatched. This CDR3 is built from 13 residues.

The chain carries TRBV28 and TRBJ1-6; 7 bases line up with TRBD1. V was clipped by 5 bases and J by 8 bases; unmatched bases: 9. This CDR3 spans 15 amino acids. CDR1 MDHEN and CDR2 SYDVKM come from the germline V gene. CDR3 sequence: CASSQSGQVYSPLHF. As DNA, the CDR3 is TGTGCCAGCAGTCAATCAGGACAGGTTTATTCACCCCTCCACTTT.

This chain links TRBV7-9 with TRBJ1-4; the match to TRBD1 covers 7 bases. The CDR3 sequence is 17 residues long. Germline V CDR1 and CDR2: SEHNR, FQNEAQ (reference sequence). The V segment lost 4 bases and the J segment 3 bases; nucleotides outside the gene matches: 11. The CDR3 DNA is TGTGCCAGCAGCTCACAGGGGACAATAACAGCTAATGAAAAACTGTTTTTT. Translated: CASSSQGTITANEKLFF.

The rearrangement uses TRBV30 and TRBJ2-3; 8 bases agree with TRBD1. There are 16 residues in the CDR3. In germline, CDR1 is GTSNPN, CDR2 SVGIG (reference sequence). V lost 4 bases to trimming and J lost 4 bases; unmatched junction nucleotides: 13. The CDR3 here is CAWTPGTGGVADTQYF. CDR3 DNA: TGTGCCTGGACGCCTGGGACAGGCGGGGTTGCAGATACGCAGTATTTT.

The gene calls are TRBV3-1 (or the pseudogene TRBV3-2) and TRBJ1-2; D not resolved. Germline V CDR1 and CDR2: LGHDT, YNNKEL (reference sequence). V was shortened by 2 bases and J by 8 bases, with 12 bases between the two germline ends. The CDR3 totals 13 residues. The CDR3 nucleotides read TGTGCCAGCAGCCAAAGAAACTACGGAGGCTACACCTTC. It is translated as CASSQRNYGGYTF.

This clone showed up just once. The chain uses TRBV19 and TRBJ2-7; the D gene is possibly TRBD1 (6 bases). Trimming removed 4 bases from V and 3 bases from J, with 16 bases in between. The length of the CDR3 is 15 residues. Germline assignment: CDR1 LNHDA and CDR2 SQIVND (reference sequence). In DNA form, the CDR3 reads TGTGCCAGTAGTACCGGGACACCGGCGAGCTACGAGCAGTACTTC. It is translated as CASSTGTPASYEQYF.

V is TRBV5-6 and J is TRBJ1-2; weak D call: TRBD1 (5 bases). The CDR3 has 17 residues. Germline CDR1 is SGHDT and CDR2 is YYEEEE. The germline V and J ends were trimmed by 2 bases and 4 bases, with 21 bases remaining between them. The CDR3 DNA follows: TGTGCCAGCAGCTTCCGTCCCCCTCGGCAGGGCGGCTATGGCTACACCTTC. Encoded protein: CASSFRPPRQGGYGYTF.

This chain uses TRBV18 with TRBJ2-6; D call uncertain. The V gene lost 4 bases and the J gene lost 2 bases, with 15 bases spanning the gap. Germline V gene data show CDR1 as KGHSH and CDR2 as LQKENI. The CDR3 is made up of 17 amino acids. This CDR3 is CASSLSGRLTGANVLTF. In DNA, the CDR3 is TGTGCCAGCTCACTCTCCGGCAGGCTCACTGGGGCCAACGTCCTGACTTTC. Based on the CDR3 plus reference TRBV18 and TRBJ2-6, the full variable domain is NAGVMQNPRHLVRRRGQEARLRCSPMKGHSHVYWYRQLPEEGLKFMVYLQKENIIDESGMPKERFSAEFPKEGPSILRIQQVVRGDSAAYFCASSLSGRLTGANVLTFGAGSRLTVL.

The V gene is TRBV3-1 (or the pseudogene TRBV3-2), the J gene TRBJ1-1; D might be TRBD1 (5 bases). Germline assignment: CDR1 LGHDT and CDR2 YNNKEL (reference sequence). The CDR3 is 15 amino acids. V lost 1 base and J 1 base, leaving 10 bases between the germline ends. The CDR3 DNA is TGTGCCAGCAGCCAAGGGAGGAGGGGGAACACTGAAGCTTTCTTT. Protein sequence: CASSQGRRGNTEAFF.

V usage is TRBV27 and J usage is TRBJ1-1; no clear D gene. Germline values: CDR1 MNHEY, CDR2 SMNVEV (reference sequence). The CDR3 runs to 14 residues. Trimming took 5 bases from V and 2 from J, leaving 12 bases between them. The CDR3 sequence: CASSPPPVNTEAFF. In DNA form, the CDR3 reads TGTGCCAGCAGTCCTCCACCAGTTAACACTGAAGCTTTCTTT.